The rows below give T cell receptor beta chains drawn from one sample of a study of shared clonotypes between healthy human individuals. Clones were read by immunoSEQ multiplex PCR, and TCRdb kept only the in-frame ones, dropping some. Counted here are approximately 510,000 clones, around 74% occurring once; the ten biggest clones make up 10% to 15%. Sequencing was carried out using PBMCs. The receptor source for this set is a woman in her forties in good health. Some clones in this sample may be carry-over from other donors' samples. Each CDR3 is given with its conserved first and last residue. A D gene is named only where the DNA matches it firmly. A clone size is listed for some rows: how often the clone was seen (once, few, many), or a class if it is expanded.

TRBJ2-3,TRBD2,TRBV27,-,CASSSSAGPGTDTQYF,TGTGCCAGCAGTTCCTCAGCGGGGCCTGGGACAGATACGCAGTATTTT
TRBJ2-2,TRBD2,TRBV14,once,CASSQVAGGTGELFF,TGTGCCAGCAGCCAAGTAGCGGGAGGCACCGGGGAGCTGTTTTTT
TRBJ1-1,-,TRBV11-2,-,CASSFGAGLLNTEAFF,TGTGCCAGCAGCTTCGGGGCAGGGTTGTTGAACACTGAAGCTTTCTTT
TRBJ1-5,-,TRBV2,-,CASSEDASSNQPQHF,TGTGCCAGCAGTGAGGACGCCAGCTCCAATCAGCCCCAGCATTTT
TRBJ2-3,-,TRBV7-9,-,CASSRDRTIDDTQYF,TGTGCCAGCAGCCGCGACAGAACTATAGATGATACGCAGTATTTT
TRBJ1-2,TRBD1,TRBV5-6,many,CASSFGAGGNYGYTF,TGTGCCAGCAGCTTCGGGGCAGGGGGAAACTATGGCTACACCTTC
TRBJ1-5,-,TRBV28,-,CASRDGLSNQPQHF,TGTGCCAGCAGGGACGGACTAAGCAATCAGCCCCAGCATTTT
TRBJ2-3,TRBD2,TRBV9,once,CASSARLAGTDTQYF,TGTGCCAGCAGCGCGAGACTAGCGGGCACAGATACGCAGTATTTT
TRBJ2-7,TRBD2,TRBV18,-,CASSPSGRADEQYF,TGTGCCAGCTCACCGAGCGGGAGGGCCGACGAGCAGTACTTC
TRBJ1-5,-,TRBV28,-,CASTLTGNQPQHF,TGTGCCAGCACCTTGACAGGCAATCAGCCCCAGCATTTT